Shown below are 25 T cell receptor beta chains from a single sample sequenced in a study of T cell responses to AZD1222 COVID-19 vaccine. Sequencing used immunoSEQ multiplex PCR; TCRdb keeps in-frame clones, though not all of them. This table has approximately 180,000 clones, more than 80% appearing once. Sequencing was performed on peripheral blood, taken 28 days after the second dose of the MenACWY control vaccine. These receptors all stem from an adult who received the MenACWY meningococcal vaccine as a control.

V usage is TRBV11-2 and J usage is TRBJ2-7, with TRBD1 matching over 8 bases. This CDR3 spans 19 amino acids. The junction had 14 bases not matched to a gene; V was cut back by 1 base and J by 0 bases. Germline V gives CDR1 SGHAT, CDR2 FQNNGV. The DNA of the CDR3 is TGTGCCAGCAGCTTAGGAGGCATCCTACAGGGGGGAGGCTCCTACGAGCAGTACTTC. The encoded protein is CASSLGGILQGGGSYEQYF.

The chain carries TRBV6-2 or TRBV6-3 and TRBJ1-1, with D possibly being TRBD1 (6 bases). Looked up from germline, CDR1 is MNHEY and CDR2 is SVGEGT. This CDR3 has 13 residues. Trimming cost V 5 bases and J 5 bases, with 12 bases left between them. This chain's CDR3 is CASSRQQGTEAFF. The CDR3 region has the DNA TGTGCCAGCAGTCGCCAACAGGGAACTGAAGCTTTCTTT.

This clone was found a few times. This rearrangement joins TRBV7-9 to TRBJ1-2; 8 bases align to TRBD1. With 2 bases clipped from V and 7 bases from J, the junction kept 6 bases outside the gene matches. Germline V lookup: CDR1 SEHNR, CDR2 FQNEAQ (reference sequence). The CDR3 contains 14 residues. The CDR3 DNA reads TGTGCCAGCAGCTTACGGACAGGGCTTATTGGCTACACCTTC. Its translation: CASSLRTGLIGYTF.

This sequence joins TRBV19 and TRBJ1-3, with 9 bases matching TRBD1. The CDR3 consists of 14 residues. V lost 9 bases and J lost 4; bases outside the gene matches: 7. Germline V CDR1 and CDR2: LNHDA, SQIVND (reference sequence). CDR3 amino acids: CASHRDRAGNTIYF. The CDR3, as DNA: TGTGCCAGCCACCGGGACAGGGCAGGAAACACCATATATTTT.

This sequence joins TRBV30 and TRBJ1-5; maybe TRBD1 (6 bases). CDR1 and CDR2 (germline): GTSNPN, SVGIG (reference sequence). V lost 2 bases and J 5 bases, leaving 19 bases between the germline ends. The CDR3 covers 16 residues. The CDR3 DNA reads TGTGCCTGGAGTCTGGGGGCCTCAGGGTACCATCAGCCCCAGCATTTT. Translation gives CAWSLGASGYHQPQHF.

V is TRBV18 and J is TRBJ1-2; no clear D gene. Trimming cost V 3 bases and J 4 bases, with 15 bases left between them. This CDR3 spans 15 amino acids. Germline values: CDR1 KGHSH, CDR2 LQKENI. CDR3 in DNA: TGTGCCAGCTCACCGTATTCTGGGGAAAGCTATGGCTACACCTTC. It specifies CASSPYSGESYGYTF.

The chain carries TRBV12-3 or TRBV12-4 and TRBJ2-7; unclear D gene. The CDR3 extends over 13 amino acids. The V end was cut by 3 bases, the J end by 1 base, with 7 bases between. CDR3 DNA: TGTGCCAGCAGTTTCCTCGGATCCTACGAGCAGTACTTC. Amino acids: CASSFLGSYEQYF.

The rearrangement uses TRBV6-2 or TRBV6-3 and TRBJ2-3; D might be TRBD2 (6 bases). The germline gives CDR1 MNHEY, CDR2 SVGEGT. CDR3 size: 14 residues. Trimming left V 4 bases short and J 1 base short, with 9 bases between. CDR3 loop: CASSLAAGTDTQYF. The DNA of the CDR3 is TGTGCCAGCAGTTTAGCGGCGGGCACAGATACGCAGTATTTT.

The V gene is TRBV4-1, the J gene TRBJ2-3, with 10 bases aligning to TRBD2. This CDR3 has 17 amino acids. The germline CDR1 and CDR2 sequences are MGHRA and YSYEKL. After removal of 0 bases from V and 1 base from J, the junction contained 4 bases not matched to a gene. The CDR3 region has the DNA TGCGCCAGCAGCCAAGAGACGGGACTAGCGCGCACAGATACGCAGTATTTT. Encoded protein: CASSQETGLARTDTQYF.

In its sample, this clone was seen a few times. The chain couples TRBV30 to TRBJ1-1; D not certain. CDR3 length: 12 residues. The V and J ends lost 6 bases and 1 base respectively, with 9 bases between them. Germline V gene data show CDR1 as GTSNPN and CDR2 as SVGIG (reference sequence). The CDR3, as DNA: TGTGCCTGCCCCTTGGGGAACACTGAAGCTTTCTTT. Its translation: CACPLGNTEAFF.

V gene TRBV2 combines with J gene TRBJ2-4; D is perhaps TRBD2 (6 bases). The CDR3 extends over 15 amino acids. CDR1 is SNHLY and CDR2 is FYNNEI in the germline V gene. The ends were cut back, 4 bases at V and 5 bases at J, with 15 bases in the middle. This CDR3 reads CASSGTGGIENIQYF. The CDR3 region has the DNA TGTGCCAGCAGTGGGACTGGAGGGATTGAAAACATTCAGTACTTC. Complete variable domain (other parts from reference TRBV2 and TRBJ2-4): EPEVTQTPSHQVTQMGQEVILRCVPISNHLYFYWYRQILGQKVEFLVSFYNNEISEKSEIFDDQFSVERPDGSNFTLKIRSTKLEDSAMYFCASSGTGGIENIQYFGAGTRLSVL.

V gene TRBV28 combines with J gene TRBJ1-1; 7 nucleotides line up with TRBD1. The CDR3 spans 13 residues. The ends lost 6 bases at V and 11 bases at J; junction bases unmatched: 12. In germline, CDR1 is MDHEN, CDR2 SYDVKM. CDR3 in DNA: TGTGCCAGCAGCCCACAGGGGTCGCGAGTGGCTTTCTTT. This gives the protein CASSPQGSRVAFF.

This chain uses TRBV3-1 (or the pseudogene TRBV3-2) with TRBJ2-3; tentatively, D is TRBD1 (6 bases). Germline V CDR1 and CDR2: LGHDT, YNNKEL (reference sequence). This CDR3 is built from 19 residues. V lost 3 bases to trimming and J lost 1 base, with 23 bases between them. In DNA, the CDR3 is TGTGCCAGCAGCCAGATTCGAATCACAGGGTTGTGGCGCACAGATACGCAGTATTTT. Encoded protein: CASSQIRITGLWRTDTQYF.

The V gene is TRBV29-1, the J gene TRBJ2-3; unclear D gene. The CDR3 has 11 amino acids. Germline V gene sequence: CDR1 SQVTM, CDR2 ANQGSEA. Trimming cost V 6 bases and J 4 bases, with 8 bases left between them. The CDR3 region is CSVELADTQYF. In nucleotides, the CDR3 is TGCAGCGTCGAGTTGGCAGATACGCAGTATTTT.

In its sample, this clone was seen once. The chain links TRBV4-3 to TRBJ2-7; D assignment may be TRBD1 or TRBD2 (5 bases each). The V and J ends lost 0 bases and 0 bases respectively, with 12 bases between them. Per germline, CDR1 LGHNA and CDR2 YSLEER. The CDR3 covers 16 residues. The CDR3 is CASSQDFGGFSYEQYF. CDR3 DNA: TGCGCCAGCAGCCAAGATTTTGGGGGTTTCTCCTACGAGCAGTACTTC.

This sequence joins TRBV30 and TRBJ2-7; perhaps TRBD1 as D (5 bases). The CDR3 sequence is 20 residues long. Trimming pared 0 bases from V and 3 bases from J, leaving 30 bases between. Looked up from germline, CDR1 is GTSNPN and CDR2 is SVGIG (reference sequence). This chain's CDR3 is CAWSVHVAGLLSVIIYEQYF. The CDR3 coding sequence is TGTGCCTGGAGTGTACACGTCGCAGGGCTTCTTTCAGTAATTATCTACGAGCAGTACTTC.

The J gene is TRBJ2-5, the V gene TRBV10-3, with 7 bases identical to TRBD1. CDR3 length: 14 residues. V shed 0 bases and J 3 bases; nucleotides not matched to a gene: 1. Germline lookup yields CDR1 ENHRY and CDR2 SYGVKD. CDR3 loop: CAISESGTEETQYF. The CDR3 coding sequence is TGTGCCATCAGTGAGTCGGGGACAGAAGAGACCCAGTACTTC.

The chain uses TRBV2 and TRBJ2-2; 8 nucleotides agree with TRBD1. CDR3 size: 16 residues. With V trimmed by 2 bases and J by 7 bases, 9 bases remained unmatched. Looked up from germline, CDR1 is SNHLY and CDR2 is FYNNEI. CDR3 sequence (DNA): TGTGCCAGCAGTGAACAGGGGGCGATTGAGAACGGGGAGCTGTTTTTT. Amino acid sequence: CASSEQGAIENGELFF.

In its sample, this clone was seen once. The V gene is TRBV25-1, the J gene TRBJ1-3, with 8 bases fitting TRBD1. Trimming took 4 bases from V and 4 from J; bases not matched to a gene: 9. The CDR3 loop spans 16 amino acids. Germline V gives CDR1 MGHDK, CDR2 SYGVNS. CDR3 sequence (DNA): TGTGCCAGCAGTGGGGGGACAGGCTCGTCCGGAAACACCATATATTTT. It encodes CASSGGTGSSGNTIYF.

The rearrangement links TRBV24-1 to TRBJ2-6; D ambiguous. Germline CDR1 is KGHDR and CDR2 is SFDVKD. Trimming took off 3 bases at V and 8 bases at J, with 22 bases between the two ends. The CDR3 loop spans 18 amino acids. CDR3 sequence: CATSDQTHSTQATNVLTF. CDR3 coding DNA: TGTGCCACCAGTGATCAAACCCACAGCACCCAAGCGACCAACGTCCTGACTTTC.

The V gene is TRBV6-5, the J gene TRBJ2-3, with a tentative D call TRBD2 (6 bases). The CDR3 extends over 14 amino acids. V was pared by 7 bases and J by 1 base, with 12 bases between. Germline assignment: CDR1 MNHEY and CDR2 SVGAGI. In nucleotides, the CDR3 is TGTGCCAGCACTGGCGGAGGGGGCACAGATACGCAGTATTTT. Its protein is CASTGGGGTDTQYF.

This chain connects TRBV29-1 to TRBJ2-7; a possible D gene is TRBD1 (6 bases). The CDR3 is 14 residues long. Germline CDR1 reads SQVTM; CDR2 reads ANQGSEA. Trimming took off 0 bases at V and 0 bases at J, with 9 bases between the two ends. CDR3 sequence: CSVEDRGSSYEQYF. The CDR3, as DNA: TGCAGCGTTGAAGACAGGGGAAGCTCCTACGAGCAGTACTTC.

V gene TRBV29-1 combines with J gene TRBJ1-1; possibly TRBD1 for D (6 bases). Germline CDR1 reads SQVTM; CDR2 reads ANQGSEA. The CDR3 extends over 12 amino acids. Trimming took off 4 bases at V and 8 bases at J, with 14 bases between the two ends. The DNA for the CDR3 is TGCAGCGTTGCCACCCGGGGGGCCGAAGCTTTCTTT. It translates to CSVATRGAEAFF.

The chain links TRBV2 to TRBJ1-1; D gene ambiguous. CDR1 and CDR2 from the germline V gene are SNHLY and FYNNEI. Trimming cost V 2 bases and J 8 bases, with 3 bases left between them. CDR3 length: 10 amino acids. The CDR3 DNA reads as TGTGCCAGCAGTGAACCCGAAGCTTTCTTT. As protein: CASSEPEAFF.

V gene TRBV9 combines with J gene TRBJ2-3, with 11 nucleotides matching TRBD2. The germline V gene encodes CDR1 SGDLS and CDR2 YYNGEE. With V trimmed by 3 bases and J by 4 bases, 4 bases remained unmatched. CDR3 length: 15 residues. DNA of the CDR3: TGTGCCAGCAGCGAGACTAGCGGGACAGCAGATACGCAGTATTTT. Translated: CASSETSGTADTQYF. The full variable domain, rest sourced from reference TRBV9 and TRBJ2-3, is DSGVTQTPKHLITATGQRVTLRCSPRSGDLSVYWYQQSLDQGLQFLIQYYNGEERAKGNILERFSAQQFPDLHSELNLSSLELGDSALYFCASSETSGTADTQYFGPGTRLTVL.